These 8 T cell receptor beta chains share one sample of origin, sequenced in a study of cytomegalovirus exposure and HLA in healthy donors (dated by TCRdb to about 2017). The library was obtained by the immunoSEQ multiplex PCR assay. This immuneACCESS table, as held by TCRdb, lists in-frame sequences with V and J called but not all clones. Of the missing ones, under half trace to an unresolved V gene in checked studies; the others have no known cause. The sample includes 85,000 to 120,000 clones, with about 95% observed a single time. Clones ranked in the top ten supply 0.89% of the sample. Sequenced: PBMCs. The receptors here all came from a woman under 30 in good health and CMV-seronegative.

This chain connects TRBV2 to TRBJ2-7; the D gene is possibly TRBD1 (5 bases). The ends were cut back, 4 bases at V and 3 bases at J, with 7 bases in the middle. CDR3 length equals 12 residues. Germline CDR1 and CDR2: SNHLY and FYNNEI. The CDR3 region is CASSGQYYEQYF. CDR3 DNA: TGTGCCAGCAGTGGACAGTACTACGAGCAGTACTTC.

This chain joins TRBV5-1 and TRBJ1-3; 10 bases align to TRBD1. Germline CDR1 reads SGHRS; CDR2 reads YFSETQ. This CDR3 is built from 16 residues. With V trimmed by 4 bases and J by 10 bases, 14 bases remained unmatched. CDR3 sequence: CASSQDFSWDRGTIYF. The CDR3 region has the DNA TGCGCCAGCAGCCAGGACTTTTCTTGGGACAGGGGAACCATATATTTT.

The J gene is TRBJ2-7, the V gene TRBV28, with 10 nucleotides matching TRBD2. The germline V gene has CDR1 MDHEN and CDR2 SYDVKM. The CDR3 length is 16 residues. V shed 3 bases, J shed 0 bases, and the junction held 5 bases outside the gene matches. CDR3 sequence reads: CASSFLAGVPSYEQYF. The CDR3 DNA reads as TGTGCCAGCAGTTTCCTAGCGGGAGTCCCCTCCTACGAGCAGTACTTC.

V is TRBV9 and J is TRBJ1-3; D remains ambiguous. The V end was cut by 0 bases, the J end by 1 base, with 5 bases between. Germline CDR1 is SGDLS and CDR2 is YYNGEE. This CDR3 has 14 residues. In DNA form, the CDR3 reads TGTGCCAGCAGCGTAGTGTCATCTGGAAACACCATATATTTT. It codes for CASSVVSSGNTIYF.

The chain employs TRBV28 and TRBJ1-5, with a tentative D call TRBD1 (6 bases). CDR1 MDHEN and CDR2 SYDVKM come from the germline V gene. CDR3 length: 16 amino acids. Trimming took 4 bases from V and 4 from J, leaving 17 bases between them. In DNA form, the CDR3 reads TGTGCCAGCAGTTCCATACTAAGACAGGATAATCAGCCCCAGCATTTT. Translating gives CASSSILRQDNQPQHF.

The CDR3 bases are TGCGCCAGCAGTCCCCGACTAGCGGGAGGACCTATACTCTACAATGAGCAGTTCTTC. Its protein is CASSPRLAGGPILYNEQFF. The chain recombines TRBV23-1 with TRBJ2-1, with 13 positions matching TRBD2. TRBV23-1 is annotated as an ORF whose role is uncertain. The CDR3 length is 19 residues. The V segment lost 4 bases and the J segment 3 bases; nucleotides outside the gene matches: 12.

The chain has TRBV30 and TRBJ2-5, with 9 nucleotides matching TRBD1. Germline lookup yields CDR1 GTSNPN and CDR2 SVGIG (reference sequence). The CDR3 contains 13 residues. Trimming removed 5 bases from V and 5 bases from J; junction bases left unmatched: 6. As DNA, the CDR3 is TGTGCCTGGGGGACAGGGTTGGGCGAGACCCAGTACTTC. The encoded protein is CAWGTGLGETQYF.

The V gene is TRBV12-2, the J gene TRBJ2-1; TRBD2 is the table's D call, not checked against the DNA. TRBV12-2 is flagged as a pseudogene. CDR3 length equals 14 residues. The CDR3 here is CASRSLDAAHEQFF. For the CDR3, the DNA is TGTGCAAGTCGCTCCTTAGACGCGGCACATGAGCAGTTCTTC.